A few counts support the clone carrying this T cell receptor (beta chain). Its specificity is unknown. This record comes from a study of read filtering for tumor transcriptome and immune sequencing. Study-wide background: Among patients, approximately 16 were male and around 14 female, aged about 40 to 90 (mean about 70). R-ISS stage counts were eight or nine for I, about 15 for II, 6 or 7 for III. Study-wide points: Correlation between methods rose after single-read clonotypes were removed.

The library was built from about 0.4 ug RNA with molecular barcoded adaptors for alpha/delta and beta/gamma chains. TCRdb redid the calling of the reads with MiXCR, one entry per CDR3 protein. The table shows 45,000 to 55,000 distinct CDR3 sequences, with roughly 19% occurring only once. Between the trimmed V and J ends, which lost 5 bases and 0 bases, there was a span of 8 bases. Germline loops: CDR1 DFQATT, CDR2 SNEGSKA (reference sequence). This CDR3 contains 12 residues. Sampling of bone marrow took place during active disease in every patient. The sample taken for sequencing was a population of CD138-negative cells sorted from bone marrow. This TCR was recovered from a donor at least 40 years old with multiple myeloma. This chain uses TRBV20-1 with TRBJ2-7, with D possibly being TRBD1 (5 bases). The CDR3 DNA reads as TGCAGTGCTCAGGGTCTCTCCTACGAGCAGTACTTC. This translates into CSAQGLSYEQYF.